Listed below are T cell receptor beta chains from one sample, sequenced in a study of beta chain features in type 1 diabetes. The table came from immunoSEQ multiplex PCR; TCRdb's copy has only in-frame clones and leaves some out. The table has about 330,000 clones, approximately 10% seen once. What was sequenced was naive CD4+ T cells from blood. These receptors all stem from a woman aged 30 to 39 in good health. The CDR3 runs from the conserved cysteine through the conserved F or W. The order of the fields is D gene, V gene, clone size, J gene, CDR3 length, CDR3 protein, CDR3 DNA. D genes are given only for firm matches. Clone size is given for some rows only: seen once, a few or many times, or a class if the clone is expanded.

>-|TRBV15|few|TRBJ2-5|15
CATSRDPSGQETQYF
TGTGCCACCAGCAGAGATCCGAGCGGCCAAGAGACCCAGTACTTC
>TRBD2|TRBV5-4|-|TRBJ2-3|16
CASSLYSGSYADTQYF
TGTGCCAGCAGCCTCTATAGCGGGAGCTACGCAGATACGCAGTATTTT
>TRBD1|TRBV2|-|TRBJ2-7|13
CASRDRGFSEQYF
TGTGCCAGCCGAGACAGGGGTTTTTCCGAGCAGTACTTC
>-|TRBV6-6|-|TRBJ2-3|12
CASRGLRDTQYF
TGTGCCAGCAGGGGCCTTCGGGATACGCAGTATTTT
>TRBD1|TRBV5-6|-|TRBJ2-4|13
CASSSRDRDIQYF
TGTGCCAGCAGCTCCCGGGACAGGGACATTCAGTACTTC
>-|TRBV19|-|TRBJ1-2|14
CASSIGKELYGYTF
TGTGCCAGTAGTATCGGGAAAGAACTCTATGGCTACACCTTC
>TRBD2|TRBV7-2|-|TRBJ2-7|15
CASSLSREGLNEQYF
TGTGCCAGCAGCTTATCGCGGGAGGGCCTGAACGAGCAGTACTTC
>TRBD1|TRBV28|-|TRBJ2-7|14
CASSRGQVFYEQYF
TGTGCCAGCAGTCGGGGACAGGTTTTCTACGAGCAGTACTTC
>-|TRBV30|-|TRBJ2-1|11
CALRQYNEQFF
TGTGCCCTAAGACAGTACAATGAGCAGTTCTTC
>TRBD2|TRBV4-2|-|TRBJ2-5|19
CASSQERGPGLAGVKTQYF
TGTGCCAGCAGCCAAGAAAGGGGGCCGGGACTAGCGGGAGTAAAGACCCAGTACTTC
>-|TRBV28|-|TRBJ2-5|16
CASSSPGTRNQETQYF
TGTGCCAGCAGTTCCCCCGGGACAAGGAACCAAGAGACCCAGTACTTC
>-|TRBV4-2|-|TRBJ2-5|14
CASSQEVGAETQYF
TGTGCCAGCAGCCAAGAAGTGGGGGCGGAGACCCAGTACTTC
>TRBD2|TRBV5-1|few|TRBJ2-2|15
CASSLISGSAGELFF
TGCGCCAGCAGCTTGATTAGCGGGAGCGCCGGGGAGCTGTTTTTT
>-|TRBV7-3|-|TRBJ2-1|14
CASSLPGSYNEQFF
TGTGCCAGCAGCCTCCCCGGCTCCTACAATGAGCAGTTCTTC
>TRBD1|TRBV29-1|-|TRBJ1-3|14
CSVLKTGAGNTIYF
TGCAGCGTTCTAAAGACAGGGGCTGGAAACACCATATATTTT
>-|TRBV9|few|TRBJ2-2|14
CASSFTQETGELFF
TGTGCCAGCAGCTTCACTCAGGAAACCGGGGAGCTGTTTTTT
>-|TRBV2|-|TRBJ2-4|14
CASAPSFAKNIQYF
TGTGCCAGCGCGCCGTCCTTCGCCAAAAACATTCAGTACTTC
>TRBD1|TRBV7-2|-|TRBJ1-1|15
CASSPWDRAGTEAFF
TGTGCCAGCAGCCCTTGGGACAGGGCGGGGACTGAAGCTTTCTTT
>-|TRBV20-1|-|TRBJ2-7|11
CSARAAAEQYF
TGCAGTGCTAGAGCTGCGGCCGAGCAGTACTTC
>-|TRBV5-8|-|TRBJ1-5|14
CASSLERGGQPQHF
TGTGCCAGCAGCTTGGAGCGGGGCGGTCAGCCCCAGCATTTT
>-|TRBV5-1|few|TRBJ2-7|13
CASSLEVGDSEDF
TGCGCCAGCAGCTTGGAGGTAGGGGACTCAGAAGATTTC
>TRBD2|TRBV4-1|-|TRBJ2-1|16
CASSQTPGGPGNEQFF
TGCGCCAGCAGCCAAACACCGGGAGGGCCTGGAAATGAGCAGTTCTTC
>-|TRBV9|-|TRBJ2-7|14
CASSIRDKSYEQYF
TGTGCCAGCAGCATACGGGACAAGTCCTACGAGCAGTACTTC